Listed below are T cell receptor beta chains from one sample, sequenced in a study of blood T cell repertoires in COVID-19. Libraries were prepared by immunoSEQ multiplex PCR; TCRdb keeps only in-frame clonotypes and omits some of them. The table shows over 150,000 clones, with around 81% occurring only once. The specimen sequenced was PBMCs or T cells enriched from blood (not recorded which). The receptors were gathered from a man aged 40-50 years who had recovered from COVID-19. Both conserved end residues are part of each CDR3. The size field is filled for only some rows; it gives once, few, many or a size class.

CDR3	size	V	J
CASSPTGNTEAFF	few	TRBV12-3/TRBV12-4	TRBJ1-1
CASSLGQGTHYGYTF	NA	TRBV5-4	TRBJ1-2
CASSQGTSGGTYNEQFF	NA	TRBV4-2	TRBJ2-1
CASSPQGPGQQYF	NA	TRBV6-2/TRBV6-3	TRBJ2-7
CASWQQGTEAFF	NA	TRBV12-3/TRBV12-4	TRBJ1-1
CATSDSGGGASWEQYF	NA	TRBV24-1	TRBJ2-7
CASSGQGSRETQYF	NA	TRBV6-5	TRBJ2-5
CAWSTGPPSTDTQYF	once	TRBV30	TRBJ2-3
CASSSEGAGRDTQYF	NA	TRBV5-6	TRBJ2-3
CASSTGGGNNSPLHF	NA	TRBV13	TRBJ1-6
CASSDSMNTEAFF	few	TRBV6-4	TRBJ1-1
CASSVNTENYGYTF	NA	TRBV9	TRBJ1-2
CASSLWDRVNTGELFF	NA	TRBV28	TRBJ2-2
CASSADIGGTEAFF	once	TRBV6-4	TRBJ1-1
CASLAREGGTGKAEAFF	once	TRBV28	TRBJ1-1
CASSQDTGQGRVLHTEAFF	NA	TRBV4-1	TRBJ1-1
CASSEGTGRTDTQYF	NA	TRBV2	TRBJ2-3
CASSFEHEWEVPTDTQYF	NA	TRBV5-4	TRBJ2-3
CASSQDQGRNTEAFF	NA	TRBV4-2	TRBJ1-1
CASTGIGQGLTGELFF	NA	TRBV19	TRBJ2-2
CASSQEAMRPRGVNYGYTF	NA	TRBV4-1	TRBJ1-2
CASRRSEGPPETQYF	NA	TRBV19	TRBJ2-5
CASSLGQRGTDTQYF	NA	TRBV5-1	TRBJ2-3
CASTDGGGKTNNEQFF	NA	TRBV5-1	TRBJ2-1
CASSAHRDRGHWTNEKLFF	once	TRBV6-1	TRBJ1-4
CASTWTGDEAFF	NA	TRBV7-9	TRBJ1-1
CASSLGTGTYGYTF	NA	TRBV28	TRBJ1-2
CSVEPQGTRAFF	NA	TRBV29-1	TRBJ1-1
CASRNAFPGHHLPEASPLHF	NA	TRBV21-1	TRBJ1-6
CASSTPPFTEQYF	many	TRBV6-5	TRBJ2-7
CASSERSGELFF	NA	TRBV13	TRBJ2-2
CASSQGQSSVDGYTF	NA	TRBV5-1	TRBJ1-2
CASIHGTGEAFF	NA	TRBV6-5	TRBJ1-1
CASSPDQQGIYGYTF	NA	TRBV4-2	TRBJ1-2
CASSLQAGFNNEQFF	NA	TRBV5-6	TRBJ2-1
CASEQRETQYF	NA	TRBV28	TRBJ2-5
CASSTPDGVKNIQYF	NA	TRBV19	TRBJ2-4
CASSFTGQGRNTIYF	NA	TRBV5-1	TRBJ1-3
CASSWEGGHPPYEQYF	NA	TRBV27	TRBJ2-7
CSAVPGQGLTEAFF	once	TRBV29-1	TRBJ1-1
CASSLTGQGAGETQYF	NA	TRBV5-6	TRBJ2-5
CASSAQGSGYTF	NA	TRBV6-4	TRBJ1-2
CASSPGLAGASSYEQYF	NA	TRBV9	TRBJ2-7
CASSPPNGNEAFF	NA	TRBV18	TRBJ1-1
CASSSTGGSTEAFF	few	TRBV28	TRBJ1-1
CASSFNGRVGYTF	few	TRBV7-2	TRBJ1-2
CASSPGQAYNEQFF	NA	TRBV5-1	TRBJ2-1
CASSSPGQGLHTQYF	NA	TRBV5-6	TRBJ2-3
CASSFYRDDGYTF	NA	TRBV12-3/TRBV12-4	TRBJ1-2
CSVEGQDGYTF	NA	TRBV29-1	TRBJ1-2
CASSYSLIGGRRGYTF	once	TRBV6-5	TRBJ1-2
CASSQAYRDNQPQHF	NA	TRBV28	TRBJ1-5
CASSSSRIRDWETYGYTF	NA	TRBV5-1	TRBJ1-2
CASSAAAGVVQETQYF	NA	TRBV5-1	TRBJ2-5
CASSYSAGFYSNQPQHF	NA	TRBV6-2/TRBV6-3	TRBJ1-5